This record looks at one T cell receptor (beta chain) sequence and its context. These data are taken from a study of blood T cell repertoires in COVID-19. Seattle's enrolled individuals joined amid active infection and were then monitored longitudinally. Only in-frame clones appear in the TCRdb table, and some are missing; sequencing was by immunoSEQ multiplex PCR. The sample holds 150,000 to 200,000 clones, roughly 76% seen once. The CDR3 has 15 residues. J lost 1 base, V lost 5 bases, and 5 bases had no gene match. CDR1 is SGHDN, CDR2 FVKESK, per germline. This chain uses TRBV14 with TRBJ2-7; 10 bases are shared with TRBD2. Sequenced sample: peripheral blood. This sequence originates from a woman of 80 years or more with COVID-19, enrolled during active disease. CDR3 protein: CASSLAGGRSYEQYF. For the CDR3, the DNA is TGTGCCAGCAGCTTAGCGGGAGGCCGTTCCTACGAGCAGTACTTC.